The clone carrying this T cell receptor beta chain has a count of ten or more. What it binds is unknown. This sample was included in a study of T-cell memory formation after mild COVID-19. Study background: Most TCR clusters belonged to a single donor. Study-level findings and limits: Pre-infection memory held some responding clones, suggesting pre-existing cross-reactive T cells responded. Later expanders leaned toward CD4+, whereas clones contracting from day 15 to 85 were balanced CD4/CD8.

The V gene lost 3 bases and the J gene lost 9 bases, with 12 bases spanning the gap. Germline loops: CDR1 DFQATT, CDR2 SNEGSKA (reference sequence). This CDR3 is 12 amino acids long. The TCR alpha and TCR beta cDNA libraries, bearing sample barcodes and UMIs, were generated by 5'RACE using constant-segment primers. TCRdb ran MiXCR on the 5' RACE reads and lists one entry per CDR3 protein. The data show roughly 380,000 distinct CDR3 sequences, 25% to 30% seen once. Sequencing input: PBMCs or a T cell subset sorted from them (not recorded which). The receptor comes from an adult woman who had mild COVID-19 (a few samples of this study predate the infection). Cell type and time point are not known. The V call is TRBV20-1, the J call TRBJ2-1; D possibly corresponds to TRBD2 (5 bases). The CDR3 coding sequence is TGCAGTGCTAGCCATGGGAGTATTGAGCAGTTCTTC. This codes for CSASHGSIEQFF.